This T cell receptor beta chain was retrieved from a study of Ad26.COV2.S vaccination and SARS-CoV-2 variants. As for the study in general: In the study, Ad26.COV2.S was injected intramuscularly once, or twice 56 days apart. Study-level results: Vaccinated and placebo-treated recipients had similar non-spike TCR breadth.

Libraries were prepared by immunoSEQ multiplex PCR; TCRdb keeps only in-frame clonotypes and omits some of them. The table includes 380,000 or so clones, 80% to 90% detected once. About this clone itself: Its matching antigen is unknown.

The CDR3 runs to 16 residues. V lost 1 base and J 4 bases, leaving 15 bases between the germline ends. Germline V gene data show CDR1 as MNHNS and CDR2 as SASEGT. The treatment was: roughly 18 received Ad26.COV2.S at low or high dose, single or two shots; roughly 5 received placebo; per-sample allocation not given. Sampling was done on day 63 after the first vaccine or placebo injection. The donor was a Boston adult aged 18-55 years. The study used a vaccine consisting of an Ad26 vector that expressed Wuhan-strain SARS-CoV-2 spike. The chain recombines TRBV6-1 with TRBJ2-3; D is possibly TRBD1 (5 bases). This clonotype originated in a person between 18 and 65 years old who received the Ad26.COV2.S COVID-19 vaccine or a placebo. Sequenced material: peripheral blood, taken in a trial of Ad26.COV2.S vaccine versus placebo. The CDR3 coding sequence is TGTGCCAGCAGTGAAGGCTCCAGGGTCGAAGCAGATACGCAGTATTTT. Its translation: CASSEGSRVEADTQYF.